This TCR beta chain was identified in a study of cytomegalovirus exposure and HLA in healthy donors. This CDR3 is built from 15 residues. Trimming cost V 4 bases and J 4 bases; bases outside gene matches: 4. The germline V gene has CDR1 SGHKS and CDR2 YYEKEE (reference sequence). In the PCR, 60 Vbeta and 13 Jbeta primers were used. Assay used: immunoSEQ multiplex PCR; TCRdb lists only in-frame clones, some missing. The sample contains about 61,000 clones, 89% of which appear only once. The rearrangement joins TRBV5-5 to TRBJ1-5; 11 bases are a match to TRBD1. This clonotype was sampled from a man aged 30-40 years in good health and CMV-seropositive. Material: PBMCs. CDR3 loop: CASSPGTGGNQPQHF. The CDR3 DNA sequence: TGTGCCAGCAGCCCCGGGACAGGGGGGAATCAGCCCCAGCATTTT.